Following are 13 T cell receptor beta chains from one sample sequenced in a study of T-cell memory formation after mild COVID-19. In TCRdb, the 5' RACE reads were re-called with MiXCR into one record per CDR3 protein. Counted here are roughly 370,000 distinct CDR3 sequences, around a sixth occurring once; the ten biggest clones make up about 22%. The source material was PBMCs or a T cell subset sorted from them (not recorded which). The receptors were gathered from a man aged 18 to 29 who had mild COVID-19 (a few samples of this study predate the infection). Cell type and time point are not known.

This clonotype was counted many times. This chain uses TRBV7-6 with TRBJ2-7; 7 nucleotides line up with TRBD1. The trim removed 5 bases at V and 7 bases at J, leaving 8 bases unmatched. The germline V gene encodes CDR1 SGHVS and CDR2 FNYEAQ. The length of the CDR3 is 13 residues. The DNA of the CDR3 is TGTGCCAGCAGCCTCGGGACAGTTCAAGAGCAGTACTTC. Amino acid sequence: CASSLGTVQEQYF.

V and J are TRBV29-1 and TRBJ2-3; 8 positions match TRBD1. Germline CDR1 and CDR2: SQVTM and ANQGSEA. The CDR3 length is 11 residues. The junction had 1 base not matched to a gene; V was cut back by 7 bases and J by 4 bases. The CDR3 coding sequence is TGCAGCGCACAGGGGGCAGATACGCAGTATTTT. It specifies CSAQGADTQYF.

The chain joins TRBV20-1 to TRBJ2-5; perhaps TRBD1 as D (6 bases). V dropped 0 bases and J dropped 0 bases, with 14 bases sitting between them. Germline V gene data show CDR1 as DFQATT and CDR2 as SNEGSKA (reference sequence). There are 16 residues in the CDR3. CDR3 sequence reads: CSARDLGAQYQETQYF. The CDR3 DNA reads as TGCAGTGCTAGAGATCTGGGGGCTCAGTACCAAGAGACCCAGTACTTC.

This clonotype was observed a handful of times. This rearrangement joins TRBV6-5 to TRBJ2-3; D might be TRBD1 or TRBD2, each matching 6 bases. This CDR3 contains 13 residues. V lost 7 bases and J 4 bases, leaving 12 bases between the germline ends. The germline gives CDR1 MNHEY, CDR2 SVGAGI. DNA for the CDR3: TGTGCCAGCAAGGGGGGTTGGGCAGATACGCAGTATTTT. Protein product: CASKGGWADTQYF.

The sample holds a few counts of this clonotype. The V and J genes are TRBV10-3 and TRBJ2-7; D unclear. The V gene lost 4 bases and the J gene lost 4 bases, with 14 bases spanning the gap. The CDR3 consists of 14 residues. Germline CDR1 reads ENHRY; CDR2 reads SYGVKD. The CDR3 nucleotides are TGTGCCATCAGTGGGGGTACCCTAAATTACGAGCAGTACTTC. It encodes CAISGGTLNYEQYF.

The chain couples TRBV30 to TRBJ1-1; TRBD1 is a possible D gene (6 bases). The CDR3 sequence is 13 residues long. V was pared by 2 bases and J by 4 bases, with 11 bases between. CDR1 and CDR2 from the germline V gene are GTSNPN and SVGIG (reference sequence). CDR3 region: CAWSQTGLTEAFF. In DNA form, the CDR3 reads TGTGCCTGGAGTCAGACAGGCCTCACTGAAGCTTTCTTT.

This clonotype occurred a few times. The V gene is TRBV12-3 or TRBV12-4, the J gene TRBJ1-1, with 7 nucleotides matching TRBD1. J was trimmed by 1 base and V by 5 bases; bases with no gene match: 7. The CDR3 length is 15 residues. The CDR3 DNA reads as TGTGCCAGCAGTGATAGGGGGCGCGGGAACACTGAAGCTTTCTTT. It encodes CASSDRGRGNTEAFF.

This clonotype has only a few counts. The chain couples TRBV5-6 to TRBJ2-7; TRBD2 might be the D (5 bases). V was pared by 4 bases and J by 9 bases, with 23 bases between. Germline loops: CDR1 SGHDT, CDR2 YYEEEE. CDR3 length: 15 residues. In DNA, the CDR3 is TGTGCCAGCAGCAACGTCAACGCGGGTTTCGGGTGGCAGTACTTC. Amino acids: CASSNVNAGFGWQYF.

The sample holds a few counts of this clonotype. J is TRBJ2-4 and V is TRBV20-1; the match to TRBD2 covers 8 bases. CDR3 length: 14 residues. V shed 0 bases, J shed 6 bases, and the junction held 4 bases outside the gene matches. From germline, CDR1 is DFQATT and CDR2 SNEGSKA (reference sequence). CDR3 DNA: TGCAGTGCTAGAGACTCCCGGGGGGGAAACATTCAGTACTTC. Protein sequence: CSARDSRGGNIQYF.

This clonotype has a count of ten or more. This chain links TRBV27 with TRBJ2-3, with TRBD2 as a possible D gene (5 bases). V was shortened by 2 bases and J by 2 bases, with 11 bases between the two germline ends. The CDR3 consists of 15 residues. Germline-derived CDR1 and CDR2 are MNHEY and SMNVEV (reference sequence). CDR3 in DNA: TGTGCCAGCAGTTTAAGGACTCCTGACACAGATACGCAGTATTTT. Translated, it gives CASSLRTPDTDTQYF.

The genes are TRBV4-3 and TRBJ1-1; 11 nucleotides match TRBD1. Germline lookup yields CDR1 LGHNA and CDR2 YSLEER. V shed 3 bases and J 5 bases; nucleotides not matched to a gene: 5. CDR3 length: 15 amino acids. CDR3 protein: CASSQGTGGWTEAFF. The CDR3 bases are TGCGCCAGCAGCCAGGGGACAGGGGGATGGACTGAAGCTTTCTTT.

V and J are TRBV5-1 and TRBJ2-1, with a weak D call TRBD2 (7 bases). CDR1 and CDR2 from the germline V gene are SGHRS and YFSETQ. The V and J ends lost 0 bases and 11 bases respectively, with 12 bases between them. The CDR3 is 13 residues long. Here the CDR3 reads CASSLGGGAKQFF. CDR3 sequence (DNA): TGCGCCAGCAGCTTGGGTGGGGGGGCTAAGCAGTTCTTC.

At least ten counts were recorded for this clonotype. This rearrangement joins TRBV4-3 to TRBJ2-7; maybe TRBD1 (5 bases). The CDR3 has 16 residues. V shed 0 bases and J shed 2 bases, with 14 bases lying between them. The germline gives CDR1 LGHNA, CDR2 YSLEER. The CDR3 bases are TGCGCCAGCAGCCAAGAGGTACCAGGGCCGGCCTACGAGCAGTACTTC. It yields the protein CASSQEVPGPAYEQYF.